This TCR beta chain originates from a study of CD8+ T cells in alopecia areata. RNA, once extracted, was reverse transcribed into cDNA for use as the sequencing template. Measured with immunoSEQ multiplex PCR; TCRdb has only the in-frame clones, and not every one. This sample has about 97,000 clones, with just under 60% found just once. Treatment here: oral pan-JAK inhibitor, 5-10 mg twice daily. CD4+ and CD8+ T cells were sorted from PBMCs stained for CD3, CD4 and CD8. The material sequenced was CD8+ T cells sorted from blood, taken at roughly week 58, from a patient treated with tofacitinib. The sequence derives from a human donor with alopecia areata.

The CDR3 nucleotides read TGTGCCTGGAGTGTCCTTCAATACAATGAGCAGTTCTTC. This translates into CAWSVLQYNEQFF. The J gene is TRBJ2-1, the V gene TRBV30, with D unclear. This CDR3 region has 13 residues. Germline values: CDR1 GTSNPN, CDR2 SVGIG (reference sequence). V was trimmed by 0 bases and J by 4 bases, leaving 7 bases between them. The full variable domain, its missing parts supplied by reference TRBV30 and TRBJ2-1, is SQTIHQWPATLVQPVGSPLSLECTVEGTSNPNLYWYRQAAGRGLQLLFYSVGIGQISSEVPQNLSASRPQDRQFILSSKKLLLSDSGFYLCAWSVLQYNEQFFGPGTRLTVL.